The rows below give T cell receptor beta chains drawn from one sample of a study of siplizumab effects on memory and regulatory T cells. Here immunoSEQ multiplex PCR was the method, and the copy in TCRdb shows in-frame clones only, minus some. The profile shows some 97,000 clones, 75% to 95% of them singletons. The sample taken for sequencing was CD4+ T cells sorted from blood. These receptors were taken from a human donor in good health. Some clones in this sample may be carry-over from other donors' samples. CDR3s include the opening cysteine and the closing phenylalanine or tryptophan. A D gene is named only where the DNA matches it firmly.

>-|TRBV11-2|TRBJ1-2
TGTGCCAGCAGCTCGGGATGGACCCTCACCCACGATTATGGCTACACCTTC
CASSSGWTLTHDYGYTF
>TRBD2|TRBV25-1|TRBJ2-7
TGTGCCAGCAGTTCCCTAGCGGGAGGTGGCTACGAGCAGTACTTC
CASSSLAGGGYEQYF
>-|TRBV7-9|TRBJ2-7
TGTGCCAGCAGCTTAGTGGTTTCGGACTACGAGCAGTACTTC
CASSLVVSDYEQYF
>-|TRBV28|TRBJ1-2
TGTGCCAGCAGCGTCCAACCGACAGCTAACTATGGCTACACCTTC
CASSVQPTANYGYTF
>-|TRBV7-9|TRBJ2-4
TGTGCCAGCAGCTTAGCGGGATCCAAAAACATTCAGTACTTC
CASSLAGSKNIQYF
>-|TRBV27|TRBJ1-2
TGTGCCAGCAGTCCGGGCCTCAGAGACCACTATGGCTACACCTTC
CASSPGLRDHYGYTF
>-|TRBV29-1|TRBJ2-2
TGCAGCGTTGACAGGGGCGGCGGGGAGCTGTTTTTT
CSVDRGGGELFF
>-|TRBV9|TRBJ2-5
TGTGCCAGCACCCCGTCGTCCGGATGGGAAGAGACCCAGTACTTC
CASTPSSGWEETQYF
>TRBD1|TRBV6-5|TRBJ2-3
TGTGCCAGCAGTTACCGGACAGGGCAGTCAGATACGCAGTATTTT
CASSYRTGQSDTQYF
>TRBD2|TRBV7-9|TRBJ2-1
TGTGCCAGCAGCTCAACACTAGCGGCAACCTACAATGAGCAGTTCTTC
CASSSTLAATYNEQFF
>-|TRBV28|TRBJ2-7
TGTGCCAGCAGTTTGACCGGGGCTAACTACGAGCAGTACTTC
CASSLTGANYEQYF
>TRBD2|TRBV9|TRBJ2-1
TGTGCCAGCAGCGTATCTAGCGGGAGCGAATGGCAGTTCTTC
CASSVSSGSEWQFF
>-|TRBV2|TRBJ2-5
TGTGCCAGCAGCCGGGACAAGTCCCAAGAGACCCAGTACTTC
CASSRDKSQETQYF
>-|TRBV7-2|TRBJ2-1
TGTGCCAGCAGCGAAACTAGAAACCCCTTCAATGAGCAGTTCTTC
CASSETRNPFNEQFF